The 17 T cell receptor beta chains given below trace back to one sample, sequenced in a study of CD8 T cells in Susac syndrome (dated by TCRdb to the late 2010s). Library creation used the immunoSEQ multiplex PCR assay. RNA was extracted with the RNeasy kit and about 0.5 to 1 ug was reverse transcribed using random hexamers. TCRdb reprocessed the public reads (quality trimming at Q25 with fastp, clone calling with MiXCR) and kept in-frame beta chains. Under each unique CDR3 protein, matching rows form one entry showing the most common genes and DNA. Across this sample there are 330,000 or so distinct CDR3 sequences, with about 82% seen only once. Roughly 0.22% of the sample belongs to the ten largest clones. The sequenced material came from CD8+ T cells from PBMCs. The origin of the receptors is a human donor with multiple sclerosis.

The gene calls are TRBV28 and TRBJ2-7; TRBD1 aligns across 9 bases. This CDR3 has 14 residues. Germline loops: CDR1 MDHEN, CDR2 SYDVKM. After removal of 4 bases from V and 3 bases from J, the junction contained 4 bases not matched to a gene. DNA of the CDR3: TGTGCCAGCAGTTCATGGGACAGGGACTACGAGCAGTACTTC. It encodes CASSSWDRDYEQYF.

CDR3 DNA sequence: TGTGCCTGGAGTATCGTGGGTTCAGATACGCAGTATTTT. Translation gives CAWSIVGSDTQYF. This rearrangement joins TRBV30 to TRBJ2-3; D is uncertain. V lost 2 bases, J lost 4 bases, and 10 bases lay in between. The germline V gene has CDR1 GTSNPN and CDR2 SVGIG (reference sequence). The CDR3 runs to 13 residues.

The chain employs TRBV6-1 and TRBJ2-7; 7 positions agree with TRBD1. V was clipped by 5 bases and J by 0 bases; unmatched bases: 4. CDR1 and CDR2 from the germline V gene are MNHNS and SASEGT. The CDR3 has 14 residues. CDR3: CASSWTGDSYEQYF. In DNA, the CDR3 is TGTGCCAGCAGTTGGACAGGCGACTCCTACGAGCAGTACTTC.

V gene TRBV27 combines with J gene TRBJ1-1, with 8 nucleotides matching TRBD1. With V trimmed by 4 bases and J by 1 base, 2 bases remained unmatched. The CDR3 runs 14 residues. The V gene's germline CDR1 is MNHEY and CDR2 SMNVEV (reference sequence). The CDR3: CASSSQGGNTEAFF. CDR3 nucleotide sequence: TGTGCCAGCAGTTCACAGGGGGGGAACACTGAAGCTTTCTTT.

Worth noting for this clonotype: The junction departs from germline at one end; a sequencing error may be responsible. V is TRBV7-3 and J is TRBJ2-2, with a weak D call TRBD1 (6 bases). Germline V CDR1 and CDR2: SGHTA, FQGTGA. CDR3 length: 19 amino acids. DNA of the CDR3: TGTGCCAGCAACGATCCCACCCACGTGAGGCAGGGGAGCACCGGGGAGCTGGTTTTT. This encodes CASNDPTHVRQGSTGELVF.

The V gene is TRBV20-1, the J gene TRBJ2-3, with D unclear. CDR3 size: 14 residues. Germline V gene data show CDR1 as DFQATT and CDR2 as SNEGSKA (reference sequence). Trimming took 4 bases from V and 0 from J, leaving 11 bases between them. The CDR3 coding sequence is TGCAGTGCTAACGGGCCATATAGCACAGATACGCAGTATTTT. It translates to CSANGPYSTDTQYF.

V and J are TRBV25-1 and TRBJ1-2; D remains unclear. CDR1 and CDR2 from the germline V gene are MGHDK and SYGVNS. Trimming pared 3 bases from V and 8 bases from J, leaving 10 bases between. The CDR3 spans 12 residues. The CDR3, as DNA: TGTGCCAGCAGTGATCTAGGTAGCGGCTACACCTTC. Protein product: CASSDLGSGYTF.

The V call is TRBV30, the J call TRBJ1-2, with D hard to call. The CDR3 loop spans 14 amino acids. Trimming removed 3 bases at V and 4 bases at J, with 15 bases between. From germline, CDR1 is GTSNPN and CDR2 SVGIG (reference sequence). The CDR3 bases are TGTGCCTGGAGGGACGGCGGCACGATCTATGGCTACACCTTC. This codes for CAWRDGGTIYGYTF.

The chain links TRBV9 to TRBJ2-2; D might be TRBD1 (6 bases). This CDR3 is built from 17 residues. CDR1 and CDR2 (germline): SGDLS, YYNGEE. The ends were cut back, 0 bases at V and 3 bases at J, with 15 bases in the middle. The CDR3 DNA reads TGTGCCAGCAGCGTAGTAGGCTGGGGGCAGTACACCGGGGAGCTGTTTTTT. Amino acids: CASSVVGWGQYTGELFF.

V is TRBV3-1 and J is TRBJ2-3; 9 nucleotides line up with TRBD2. Trimming cost V 0 bases and J 7 bases; bases outside gene matches: 14. The CDR3 consists of 18 residues. Germline loops: CDR1 LGHDT, CDR2 YNNKEL (reference sequence). Here the CDR3 DNA reads TGTGCCAGCAGCCAAGACGGTAGAGCGGGAGGACCATGGAATACGCAGTATTTT. This gives the protein CASSQDGRAGGPWNTQYF.

This rearrangement joins TRBV3-1 to TRBJ2-2, with 9 bases identical to TRBD2. Germline CDR1 is LGHDT and CDR2 is YNNKEL (reference sequence). The CDR3 consists of 17 residues. V lost 0 bases and J lost 4; bases outside the gene matches: 6. DNA for the CDR3: TGTGCCAGCAGCCAAGATTATAAACTAGCGGGCACCGGGGAGCTGTTTTTT. Translation gives CASSQDYKLAGTGELFF. Together with reference TRBV3-1 and TRBJ2-2, the CDR3 gives the full variable domain: DTAVSQTPKYLVTQMGNDKSIKCEQNLGHDTMYWYKQDSKKFLKIMFSYNNKELIINETVPNRFSPKSPDKAHLNLHINSLELGDSAVYFCASSQDYKLAGTGELFFGEGSRLTVL.

The chain links TRBV5-1 to TRBJ1-1; D gene unclear. V lost 2 bases and J lost 0, with 8 bases in between. Germline-derived CDR1 and CDR2 are SGHRS and YFSETQ. This CDR3 region has 14 residues. CDR3 sequence reads: CASSLGDMNTEAFF. CDR3 nucleotides: TGCGCCAGCAGCTTAGGCGATATGAACACTGAAGCTTTCTTT. Full variable domain (outside the CDR3, taken from reference TRBV5-1 and TRBJ1-1): KAGVTQTPRYLIKTRGQQVTLSCSPISGHRSVSWYQQTPGQGLQFLFEYFSETQRNKGNFPGRFSGRQFSNSRSEMNVSTLELGDSALYLCASSLGDMNTEAFFGQGTRLTVV.

CDR3 in DNA: TGTGCCAGTAGTATATCGGGTTCCGGGGAGCTGTTTTTT. It translates to CASSISGSGELFF. The gene calls are TRBV19 and TRBJ2-2, with no clear D. CDR3 length equals 13 residues. Per germline, CDR1 LNHDA and CDR2 SQIVND (reference sequence). The ends were cut back, 2 bases at V and 6 bases at J, with 7 bases in the middle.

J is TRBJ2-1 and V is TRBV12-3 or TRBV12-4, with unresolved D. The ends were cut back, 5 bases at V and 0 bases at J, with 11 bases in the middle. This CDR3 comprises 15 residues. The CDR3 loop reads CASSPTASSYNEQFF. The CDR3 coding sequence is TGTGCCAGCAGTCCCACAGCGAGCTCCTACAATGAGCAGTTCTTC.

The chain recombines TRBV16 with TRBJ1-5; D is possibly TRBD1 (5 bases). Germline CDR1 is KGHSY and CDR2 is FQNENV. Trimming left V 5 bases short and J 4 bases short, with 15 bases between. This CDR3 is 15 amino acids long. CDR3 DNA: TGTGCCAGCAGCGCCTCGTCGGGGGTTAATCAGCCCCAGCATTTT. Translated, it gives CASSASSGVNQPQHF.

The rearrangement joins TRBV6-1 to TRBJ2-7; D may be TRBD1 or TRBD2 (6 bases each). Germline assignment: CDR1 MNHNS and CDR2 SASEGT. CDR3 length equals 15 residues. Trimming stripped 2 bases from V and 6 bases from J, with 17 bases between. CDR3 sequence reads: CASSEPWGLASEQYF. The CDR3 nucleotides are TGTGCCAGCAGTGAACCGTGGGGGCTAGCGAGCGAGCAGTACTTC.

The chain joins TRBV7-9 to TRBJ2-7, with D possibly matching TRBD1 (7 bases). Trimming took 3 bases from V and 5 from J, leaving 17 bases between them. The CDR3 consists of 15 residues. The germline CDR1 and CDR2 sequences are SEHNR and FQNEAQ (reference sequence). Here the CDR3 DNA reads TGTGCCAGCAGCTTTGCAGGGGGGCGCATCGACGAGCAGTACTTC. This codes for CASSFAGGRIDEQYF.